This TCR beta chain was profiled in a study of regulatory T cells in long-lasting Graves disease. Arm-PCR of CDR3 regions with iRepertoire HTBI primers generated TCR beta libraries. One entry per CDR3 protein results from TCRdb running MiXCR on the multiplex PCR reads. Counted here are a few hundred thousand distinct CDR3 sequences, approximately 25% occurring once; the ten biggest clones make up around a quarter. Time point meaning: persistent/refractory GD, antithyroid drugs over 5 years with positive TRAb. The TCR library used RNA extracted from PBMCs. The sequence was collected from a woman in her thirties or forties with Graves disease. Specimen: peripheral blood mononuclear cells (PBMCs), collected when the disease was refractory, from a patient treated with antithyroid drugs.

The CDR3 DNA follows: TGCAGTGCAGACAGGGGCGTTACCACCGGGGAGCTGTTTTTT. Amino acid sequence: CSADRGVTTGELFF. The V gene is TRBV20-1, the J gene TRBJ2-2; TRBD1 aligns across 8 bases. From germline, CDR1 is DFQATT and CDR2 SNEGSKA (reference sequence). J gave up 4 bases and V 6 bases, and 7 bases lay outside the gene matches. The CDR3 sequence is 14 residues long.